One and the same sample provided the 30 T cell receptor beta chains below, sequenced in a study of T cells after yellow fever vaccination. TCRdb itself ran the 5' RACE reads through MiXCR, one entry per CDR3 protein. Here the sample spans 300,000 to 400,000 distinct CDR3 sequences, about an eighth being singletons. The sequenced sample was CD4+ T cells sorted from PBMCs, obtained 15 days after the yellow fever booster vaccination. The source is a man between 18 and 29 years old who received the YFV17D yellow fever vaccine.

This clonotype was seen only a few times. The gene calls are TRBV20-1 and TRBJ1-5, with D unresolved. Germline-derived CDR1 and CDR2 are DFQATT and SNEGSKA (reference sequence). This CDR3 spans 14 amino acids. Trimming removed 5 bases at V and 0 bases at J, with 11 bases between. The CDR3 coding sequence is TGCAGTGCTGCGGGTCTCTATAGCAATCAGCCCCAGCATTTT. The encoded protein is CSAAGLYSNQPQHF.

The gene calls are TRBV6-2 or TRBV6-3 and TRBJ1-1; 12 bases align to TRBD1. Germline CDR1 and CDR2: MNHEY and SVGEGT. CDR3 length: 15 amino acids. V trimming: 2 bases; J trimming: 3 bases; junction bases outside the gene matches: 1. CDR3 coding DNA: TGTGCCAGCAGTTACGGGACAGGGGGCTACACTGAAGCTTTCTTT. It codes for CASSYGTGGYTEAFF.

This clonotype has only a few counts. The chain recombines TRBV29-1 with TRBJ1-2; D possibly corresponds to TRBD1 (5 bases). CDR3 length: 15 residues. V was clipped by 0 bases and J by 6 bases, with 17 bases between them. Germline values: CDR1 SQVTM, CDR2 ANQGSEA. The CDR3 DNA is TGCAGCGTTGAAGATCCCAGGGCCAGTAGGGATGGCTACACCTTC. Encoded protein: CSVEDPRASRDGYTF.

In this sample, this clonotype turned up a few times. The chain is built from TRBV15 and TRBJ2-5; a possible D gene is TRBD2 (6 bases). The CDR3 has 15 amino acids. The V and J ends lost 0 bases and 2 bases respectively, with 10 bases between them. Germline values: CDR1 LNHNV, CDR2 YYDKDF (reference sequence). CDR3 sequence: CATSRDPGRQETQYF. The CDR3 coding sequence is TGTGCCACCAGCAGAGATCCAGGGAGGCAAGAGACCCAGTACTTC.

This clonotype was seen only a few times. CDR3 coding DNA: TGCAGCGTTCAAGGGGCCTCCAGACACTATGGCTACACCTTC. Protein product: CSVQGASRHYGYTF. V gene TRBV29-1 combines with J gene TRBJ1-2; D may be TRBD1 (5 bases). The CDR3 runs to 14 residues. V lost 5 bases to trimming and J lost 3 bases, with 16 bases between them. Germline V gene lookup returns CDR1 SQVTM and CDR2 ANQGSEA.

This chain connects TRBV4-2 to TRBJ2-7, with 12 bases matching TRBD2. The CDR3 extends over 15 amino acids. Germline loops: CDR1 LGHNA, CDR2 YNFKEQ. V lost 3 bases and J lost 4; bases outside the gene matches: 4. The CDR3 DNA is TGTGCCAGCAGCCACGGACTAGCGGGGACGTACGAGCAGTACTTC. Protein: CASSHGLAGTYEQYF.

This clonotype was seen a handful of times. V usage is TRBV5-1 and J usage is TRBJ2-6; D might be TRBD1 (5 bases). Trimming cost V 0 bases and J 0 bases, with 19 bases left between them. The CDR3 is 20 amino acids. CDR1 and CDR2 from the germline V gene are SGHRS and YFSETQ. CDR3 DNA: TGCGCCAGCAGCTTGGCCGCGAGGACACCGCAACCCTCTGGGGCCAACGTCCTGACTTTC. It encodes CASSLAARTPQPSGANVLTF.

The J gene is TRBJ2-6, the V gene TRBV7-3; perhaps TRBD1 as D (6 bases). The CDR3 length is 17 residues. The germline gives CDR1 SGHTA, CDR2 FQGTGA. V was trimmed by 5 bases and J by 6 bases, leaving 20 bases between them. The CDR3 DNA reads as TGTGCCAGCAGCCCTTTTTCCGGGACAAGTACGGCCAACGTCCTGACTTTC. The encoded protein is CASSPFSGTSTANVLTF.

In this sample, this clonotype turned up many times. J is TRBJ2-3 and V is TRBV7-8; either TRBD1 or TRBD2 may supply D (5 bases each). The CDR3 is 19 residues long. The germline gives CDR1 SGHVS, CDR2 FQNEAQ. The V gene lost 3 bases and the J gene lost 0 bases, with 22 bases spanning the gap. CDR3 region: CASSFPGTPRTVSTDTQYF. The CDR3 DNA reads TGTGCCAGCAGCTTCCCCGGGACGCCGAGGACTGTTAGCACAGATACGCAGTATTTT. The full variable domain, rest sourced from reference TRBV7-8 and TRBJ2-3, is GAGVSQSPRYKVAKRGQDVALRCDPISGHVSLFWYQQALGQGPEFLTYFQNEAQLDKSGLPSDRFFAERPEGSVSTLKIQRTQQEDSAVYLCASSFPGTPRTVSTDTQYFGPGTRLTVL.

This clonotype was seen more than once but under ten times. The V call is TRBV6-1, the J call TRBJ2-5; TRBD2 aligns across 10 bases. In germline, CDR1 is MNHNS, CDR2 SASEGT. V trimming: 8 bases; J trimming: 3 bases; junction bases outside the gene matches: 3. This CDR3 region has 13 residues. The CDR3 is CASGGLAEETQYF. The CDR3 DNA reads TGTGCCAGCGGCGGACTAGCGGAAGAGACCCAGTACTTC.

This chain links TRBV10-3 with TRBJ2-5, with D uncertain. V was clipped by 2 bases and J by 5 bases, with 15 bases between them. Germline V CDR1 and CDR2: ENHRY, SYGVKD. The CDR3 consists of 15 residues. The CDR3 DNA reads as TGTGCCATCAGTGAGGGCAGGTGGAATGGGGAGACCCAGTACTTC. It encodes CAISEGRWNGETQYF.

The chain recombines TRBV5-1 with TRBJ2-2, with 9 bases matching TRBD2. The length of the CDR3 is 16 residues. Germline V lookup: CDR1 SGHRS, CDR2 YFSETQ. V shed 0 bases, J shed 6 bases, and the junction held 6 bases outside the gene matches. CDR3 nucleotide sequence: TGCGCCAGCAGCTTGGATAGCCTAGCGGGGCCCGGGGAGCTGTTTTTT. Translated: CASSLDSLAGPGELFF.

The chain uses TRBV4-1 and TRBJ1-1; D ambiguous. The CDR3 is 13 amino acids. CDR1 and CDR2 from the germline V gene are MGHRA and YSYEKL. V was trimmed by 4 bases and J by 5 bases, leaving 11 bases between them. CDR3 amino acids: CASSPRSQTEAFF. The CDR3 bases are TGCGCCAGCAGCCCGCGATCTCAGACTGAAGCTTTCTTT.

A few counts support this clonotype. This chain links TRBV4-1 with TRBJ2-2; D unresolved. CDR1 and CDR2 from the germline V gene are MGHRA and YSYEKL. This CDR3 comprises 15 residues. Trimming cost V 1 base and J 2 bases, with 8 bases left between them. CDR3 amino acids: CASSQAAANTGELFF. The CDR3 DNA reads TGCGCCAGCAGCCAAGCCGCAGCAAACACCGGGGAGCTGTTTTTT.

There are a few counts of this clonotype. The rearrangement uses TRBV5-1 and TRBJ2-1; 10 bases agree with TRBD2. Germline assignment: CDR1 SGHRS and CDR2 YFSETQ. The J segment lost 9 bases and the V segment lost 0 bases, leaving 9 bases of the junction unmatched. This CDR3 has 16 residues. The DNA for the CDR3 is TGCGCCAGCAGCTTGGAGAGCGGGGGGGCCCCTGGTGAGCAGTTCTTC. It codes for CASSLESGGAPGEQFF.

This chain joins TRBV6-5 and TRBJ2-7; 11 bases are a match to TRBD2. The junction had 4 bases not matched to a gene; V was cut back by 4 bases and J by 2 bases. The germline V gene has CDR1 MNHEY and CDR2 SVGAGI. CDR3 length: 15 residues. CDR3 sequence reads: CASSSLAGGAYEQYF. CDR3 sequence (DNA): TGTGCCAGCAGTTCCCTAGCGGGGGGAGCCTACGAGCAGTACTTC.

The V call is TRBV6-2 or TRBV6-3, the J call TRBJ2-1; TRBD2 might be the D (5 bases). The V end lost 8 bases, the J end lost 2 bases, and 13 bases lay between the germline ends. The germline CDR1 and CDR2 sequences are MNHEY and SVGEGT. The CDR3 length is 14 residues. CDR3 in amino acids: CASCRIGAYNEQFF. DNA for the CDR3: TGTGCCAGCTGCCGTATCGGGGCCTACAATGAGCAGTTCTTC.

This clonotype was counted only a few times. The chain uses TRBV7-8 and TRBJ2-1; 13 nucleotides match TRBD2. V lost 5 bases, J lost 7 bases, and 5 bases stayed unmatched. CDR1 is SGHVS and CDR2 is FQNEAQ in the germline V gene. This CDR3 comprises 15 residues. Here the CDR3 reads CASSQTSGGSNEQFF. The CDR3 nucleotides read TGTGCCAGCAGCCAGACTAGCGGGGGGTCGAATGAGCAGTTCTTC.

The chain employs TRBV10-3 and TRBJ1-5, with a weak D call TRBD1 (5 bases). The CDR3 has 13 residues. V gave up 6 bases and J gave up 9 bases, with 15 bases separating them. Germline CDR1 and CDR2: ENHRY and SYGVKD. Here the CDR3 DNA reads TGTGCCATCAGAGAGGAGGGCGGGGGGCCCCAGCATTTT. The encoded protein is CAIREEGGGPQHF.

Many counts were recorded for this clonotype. The V gene is TRBV7-3, the J gene TRBJ1-1; TRBD1 matches 8 bases. The CDR3 covers 12 residues. V lost 5 bases to trimming and J lost 11 bases; unmatched junction nucleotides: 7. CDR1 and CDR2 (germline): SGHTA, FQGTGA. CDR3 sequence: CASSPGQGRAFF. The CDR3 DNA sequence: TGTGCCAGCAGCCCCGGACAGGGTCGCGCTTTCTTT. The full variable domain, with the rest looked up from reference TRBV7-3 and TRBJ1-1, is GAGVSQTPSNKVTEKGKYVELRCDPISGHTALYWYRQSLGQGPEFLIYFQGTGAADDSGLPNDRFFAVRPEGSVSTLKIQRTERGDSAVYLCASSPGQGRAFFGQGTRLTVV.

This clonotype has only a few counts. V and J are TRBV21-1 and TRBJ2-7; TRBD2, as called in the table, went unchecked against the DNA. TRBV21-1 is assigned pseudogene status. The CDR3 spans 16 residues. CDR3 nucleotide sequence: TGTGCCAGCAGCAAAGACGAGCGGGGGGGTCTTTACGAGCAGTACGTC. The encoded protein is CASSKDERGGLYEQYV.

The chain is built from TRBV25-1 and TRBJ1-6, with D possibly being TRBD1 (6 bases). Germline CDR1 MGHDK, CDR2 SYGVNS. The CDR3 contains 16 residues. The V end lost 4 bases, the J end lost 6 bases, and 16 bases lay between the germline ends. The CDR3 DNA sequence: TGTGCCAGCAGTGGTCGCCCAGGGGTTGGTAATTCACCCCTCCACTTT. Translated, it gives CASSGRPGVGNSPLHF.

This sequence joins TRBV7-3 and TRBJ2-3, with D perhaps TRBD2 (5 bases). The CDR3 is 13 residues long. The V end was cut by 4 bases, the J end by 7 bases, with 12 bases between. Germline V gene sequence: CDR1 SGHTA, CDR2 FQGTGA. The CDR3: CASSSSNGNTQYF. The CDR3 DNA reads as TGTGCCAGCAGCTCCTCCAACGGGAATACGCAGTATTTT.

The table lists this clonotype with a few counts. The genes are TRBV28 and TRBJ1-5, with 8 bases identical to TRBD1. The CDR3 is 16 amino acids. In germline, CDR1 is MDHEN, CDR2 SYDVKM. V lost 7 bases and J lost 3; bases outside the gene matches: 11. CDR3 in amino acids: CASTPGGVGANQPQHF. In DNA form, the CDR3 reads TGTGCCAGCACCCCAGGGGGCGTCGGCGCCAATCAGCCCCAGCATTTT.

This clonotype was recorded many times. V is TRBV12-3 or TRBV12-4 and J is TRBJ1-6; D not resolved. Trimming removed 2 bases at V and 13 bases at J, with 9 bases between. CDR3 size: 12 residues. The CDR3 coding sequence is TGTGCCAGCAGTTTAAGGTTTAGTCCCCTCCACTTT. The encoded protein is CASSLRFSPLHF.

This clonotype was observed a few times. This chain joins TRBV4-1 and TRBJ1-1, with 7 bases that match TRBD1. The ends lost 0 bases at V and 3 bases at J; junction bases unmatched: 1. Germline values: CDR1 MGHRA, CDR2 YSYEKL. CDR3 length: 14 residues. The CDR3 loop is CASSQDQGDTEAFF. The CDR3 DNA reads TGCGCCAGCAGCCAAGATCAGGGGGACACTGAAGCTTTCTTT.

This clonotype was found a few times. The chain has TRBV20-1 and TRBJ2-3; 10 bases match TRBD1. The germline CDR1 and CDR2 sequences are DFQATT and SNEGSKA (reference sequence). The trim removed 3 bases at V and 4 bases at J, leaving 10 bases unmatched. The CDR3 has 16 amino acids. CDR3 nucleotides: TGCAGTGCTAGTATCCACCCGGGACAGGGGTCAGATACGCAGTATTTT. Amino acid sequence: CSASIHPGQGSDTQYF.

This clonotype was seen only a few times. The V and J genes are TRBV7-2 and TRBJ1-1; perhaps TRBD1 as D (5 bases). Germline-derived CDR1 and CDR2 are SGHTA and FQGNSA. The CDR3 is 15 amino acids. Trimming removed 2 bases from V and 3 bases from J, with 13 bases in between. The CDR3 DNA follows: TGTGCCAGCAGCTTATCCCGAGGGGTGGACACTGAAGCTTTCTTT. The encoded protein is CASSLSRGVDTEAFF.

This clonotype was seen only a few times. The chain links TRBV20-1 to TRBJ1-5, with 12 bases that match TRBD1. The germline gives CDR1 DFQATT, CDR2 SNEGSKA (reference sequence). The CDR3 length is 15 residues. J was trimmed by 6 bases and V by 5 bases; bases with no gene match: 8. The CDR3 loop is CSALRDRGPGQPQHF. The CDR3 coding sequence is TGCAGTGCTCTCCGGGACAGGGGGCCGGGTCAGCCCCAGCATTTT.

This chain uses TRBV7-2 with TRBJ1-1; 7 bases agree with TRBD1. The trim removed 5 bases at V and 5 bases at J, leaving 11 bases unmatched. Per the germline V gene, CDR1 is SGHTA and CDR2 is FQGNSA. The CDR3 is made up of 15 amino acids. CDR3 region: CASSPLFSGGTEAFF. In DNA, the CDR3 is TGTGCCAGCAGCCCCCTTTTTTCAGGGGGAACTGAAGCTTTCTTT.